These 5 T cell receptor beta chains share one sample of origin, sequenced in a study of T cell changes during pregnancy in multiple sclerosis. The table came from immunoSEQ multiplex PCR; TCRdb's copy has only in-frame clones and leaves some out. The table includes around 60,000 clones, over 95% detected once. This specimen consisted of CD8+ T cells from peripheral blood mononuclear cells, obtained after pregnancy. These receptors all come from a female donor with multiple sclerosis, enrolled in a pregnancy study.

The chain joins TRBV7-9 to TRBJ1-2, with unresolved D. V lost 2 bases to trimming and J lost 5 bases, with 15 bases between them. This CDR3 contains 15 residues. Germline lookup yields CDR1 SEHNR and CDR2 FQNEAQ (reference sequence). CDR3 DNA sequence: TGTGCCAGCAGCTTATCGGAGTCTCTAACTTATGGCTACACCTTC. Translating it yields CASSLSESLTYGYTF.

The CDR3 sequence is CAISATGGQPQHF. CDR3 DNA: TGTGCCATCAGTGCTACAGGGGGTCAGCCCCAGCATTTT. The gene calls are TRBV10-3 and TRBJ1-5; 8 bases are shared with TRBD1. The CDR3 runs 13 residues. The germline gives CDR1 ENHRY, CDR2 SYGVKD. The V gene end was trimmed by 4 bases and the J gene end by 6 bases; junction bases not matched to a gene: 2.

This clone was observed once. This chain uses TRBV16 with TRBJ2-7, with 7 bases aligning to TRBD2. Unmatched junction bases numbered 14, after V lost 4 bases and J lost 5 bases. The germline V gene encodes CDR1 KGHSY and CDR2 FQNENV. The CDR3 sequence is 16 residues long. CDR3 sequence (DNA): TGTGCCAGCAGCCGCGGGGACTACCCGACGTGGGACGAGCAGTACTTC. The encoded protein is CASSRGDYPTWDEQYF.

The chain carries TRBV7-8 and TRBJ1-5, with D perhaps TRBD1 (6 bases). V was clipped by 0 bases and J by 0 bases, with 12 bases between them. CDR1 is SGHVS and CDR2 is FQNEAQ in the germline V gene. This CDR3 is built from 17 residues. This CDR3 reads CASSLAITGNSNQPQHF. DNA of the CDR3: TGTGCCAGCAGCTTAGCGATCACAGGGAATAGCAATCAGCCCCAGCATTTT.

This chain links TRBV7-3 with TRBJ2-5, with D tentatively TRBD2 (6 bases). CDR3 length: 14 amino acids. Germline values: CDR1 SGHTA, CDR2 FQGTGA. Trimming left V 2 bases short and J 1 base short, with 8 bases between. CDR3 loop: CASSLAGSQETQYF. CDR3 sequence (DNA): TGTGCCAGCAGCTTAGCGGGGAGCCAAGAGACCCAGTACTTC.